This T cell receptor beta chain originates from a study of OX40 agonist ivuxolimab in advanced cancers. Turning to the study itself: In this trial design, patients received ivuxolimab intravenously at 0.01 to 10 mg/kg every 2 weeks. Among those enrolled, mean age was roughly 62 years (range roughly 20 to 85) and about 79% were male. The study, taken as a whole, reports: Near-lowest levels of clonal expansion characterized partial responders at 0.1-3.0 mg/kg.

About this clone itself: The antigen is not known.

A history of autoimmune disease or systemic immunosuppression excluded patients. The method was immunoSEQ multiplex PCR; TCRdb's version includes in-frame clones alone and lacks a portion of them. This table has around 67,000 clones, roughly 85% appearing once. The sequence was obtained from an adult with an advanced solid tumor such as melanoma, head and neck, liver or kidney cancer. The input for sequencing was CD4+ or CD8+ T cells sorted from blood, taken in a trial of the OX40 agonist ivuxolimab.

CDR3 nucleotide sequence: TGTGCCAGCAGTTTTGGGTACGACAGTGGTGGCTACACCTTC. Its translation: CASSFGYDSGGYTF. The chain carries TRBV6-5 and TRBJ1-2; TRBD1 might be the D (5 bases). CDR3 length: 14 residues. V was shortened by 4 bases and J by 7 bases, with 16 bases between the two germline ends. CDR1 and CDR2 from the germline V gene are MNHEY and SVGAGI.